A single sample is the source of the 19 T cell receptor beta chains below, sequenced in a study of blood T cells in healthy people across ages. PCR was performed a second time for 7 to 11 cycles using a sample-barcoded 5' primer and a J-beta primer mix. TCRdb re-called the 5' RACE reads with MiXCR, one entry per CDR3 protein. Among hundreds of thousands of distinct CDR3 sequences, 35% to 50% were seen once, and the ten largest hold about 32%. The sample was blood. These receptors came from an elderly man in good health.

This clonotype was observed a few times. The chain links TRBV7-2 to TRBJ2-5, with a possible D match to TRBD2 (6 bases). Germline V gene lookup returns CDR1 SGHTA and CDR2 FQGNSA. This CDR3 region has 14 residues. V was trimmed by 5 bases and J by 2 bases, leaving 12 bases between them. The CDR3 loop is CASSEGTLQETQYF. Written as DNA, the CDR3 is TGTGCCAGCAGCGAAGGGACTTTGCAAGAGACCCAGTACTTC.

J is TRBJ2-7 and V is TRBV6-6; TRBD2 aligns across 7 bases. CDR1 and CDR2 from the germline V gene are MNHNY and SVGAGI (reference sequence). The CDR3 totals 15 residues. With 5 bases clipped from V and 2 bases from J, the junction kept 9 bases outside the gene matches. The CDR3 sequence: CASSATQGGPYEQYF. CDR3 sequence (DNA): TGTGCCAGCAGTGCGACCCAGGGAGGGCCCTACGAGCAGTACTTC.

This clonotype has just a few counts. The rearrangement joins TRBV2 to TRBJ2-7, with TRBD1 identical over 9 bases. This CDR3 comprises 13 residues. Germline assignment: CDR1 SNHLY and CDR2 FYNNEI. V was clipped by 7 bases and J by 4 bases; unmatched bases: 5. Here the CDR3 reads CASKQGAGYEQYF. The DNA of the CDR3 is TGTGCCAGCAAACAGGGGGCAGGTTACGAGCAGTACTTC.

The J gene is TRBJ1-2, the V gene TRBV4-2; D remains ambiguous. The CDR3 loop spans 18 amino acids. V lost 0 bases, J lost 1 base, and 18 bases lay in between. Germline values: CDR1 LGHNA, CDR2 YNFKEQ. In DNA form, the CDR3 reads TGTGCCAGCAGCCAAGACGTGAATCTCGACGGCAATAACTATGGCTACACCTTC. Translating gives CASSQDVNLDGNNYGYTF.

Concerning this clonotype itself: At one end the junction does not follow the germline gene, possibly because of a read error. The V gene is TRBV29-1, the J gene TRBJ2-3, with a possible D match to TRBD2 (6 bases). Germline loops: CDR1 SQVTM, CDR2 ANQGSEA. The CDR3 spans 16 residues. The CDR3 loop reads CSVVLVGGGTTNTQYF. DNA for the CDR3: TGCAGCGTTGTACTAGTGGGAGGTGGGACCACAAATACGCAGTATTTT.

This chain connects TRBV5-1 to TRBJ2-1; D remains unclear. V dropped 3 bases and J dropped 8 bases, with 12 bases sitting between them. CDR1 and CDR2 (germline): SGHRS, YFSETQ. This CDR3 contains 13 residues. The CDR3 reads CASSYTSGYEQFF. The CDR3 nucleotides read TGCGCCAGCAGCTATACCTCGGGCTATGAGCAGTTCTTC.

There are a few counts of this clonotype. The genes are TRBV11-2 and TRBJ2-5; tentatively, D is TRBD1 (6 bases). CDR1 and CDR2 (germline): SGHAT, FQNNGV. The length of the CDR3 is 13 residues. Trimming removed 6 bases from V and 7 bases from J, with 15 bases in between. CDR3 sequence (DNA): TGTGCCAGCAGAACAGGGACGCGCCGGACCCAGTACTTC. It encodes CASRTGTRRTQYF. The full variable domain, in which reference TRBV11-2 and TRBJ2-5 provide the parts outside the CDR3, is EAGVAQSPRYKIIEKRQSVAFWCNPISGHATLYWYQQILGQGPKLLIQFQNNGVVDDSQLPKDRFSAERLKGVDSTLKIQPAKLEDSAVYLCASRTGTRRTQYFGPGTRLLVL.

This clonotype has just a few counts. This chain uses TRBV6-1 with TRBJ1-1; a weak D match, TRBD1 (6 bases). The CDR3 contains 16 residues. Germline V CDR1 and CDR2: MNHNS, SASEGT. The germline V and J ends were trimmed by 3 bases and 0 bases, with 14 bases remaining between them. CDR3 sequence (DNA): TGTGCCAGCAGTGACCGTAGGGGGTACATGAACACTGAAGCTTTCTTT. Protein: CASSDRRGYMNTEAFF.

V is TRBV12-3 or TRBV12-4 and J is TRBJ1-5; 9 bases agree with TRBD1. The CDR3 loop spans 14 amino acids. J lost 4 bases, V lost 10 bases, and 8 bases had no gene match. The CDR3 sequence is CATARQGENQPQHF. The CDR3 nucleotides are TGTGCCACCGCCCGACAGGGGGAAAATCAGCCCCAGCATTTT.

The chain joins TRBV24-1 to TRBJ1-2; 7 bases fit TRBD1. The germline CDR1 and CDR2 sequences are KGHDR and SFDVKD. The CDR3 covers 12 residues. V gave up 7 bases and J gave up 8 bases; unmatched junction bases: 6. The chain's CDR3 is CATSTGVEGYTF. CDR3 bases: TGTGCCACCAGCACAGGGGTAGAGGGCTACACCTTC.

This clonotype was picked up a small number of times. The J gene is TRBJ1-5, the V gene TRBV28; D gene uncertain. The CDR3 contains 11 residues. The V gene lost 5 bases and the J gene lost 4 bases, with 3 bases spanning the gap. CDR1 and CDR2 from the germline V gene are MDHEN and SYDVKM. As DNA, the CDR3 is TGTGCCAGCAGTGTGAATCAGCCCCAGCATTTT. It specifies CASSVNQPQHF. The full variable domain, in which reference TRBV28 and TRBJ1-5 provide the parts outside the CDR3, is DVKVTQSSRYLVKRTGEKVFLECVQDMDHENMFWYRQDPGLGLRLIYFSYDVKMKEKGDIPEGYSVSREKKERFSLILESASTNQTSMYLCASSVNQPQHFGDGTRLSIL.

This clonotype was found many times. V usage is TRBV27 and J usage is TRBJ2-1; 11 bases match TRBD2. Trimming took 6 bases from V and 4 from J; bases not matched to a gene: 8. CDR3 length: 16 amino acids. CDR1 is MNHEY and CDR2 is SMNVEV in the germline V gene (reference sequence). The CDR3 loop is CASSVAGGVFYNEQFF. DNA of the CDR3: TGTGCCAGCAGCGTAGCGGGAGGGGTTTTTTACAATGAGCAGTTCTTC.

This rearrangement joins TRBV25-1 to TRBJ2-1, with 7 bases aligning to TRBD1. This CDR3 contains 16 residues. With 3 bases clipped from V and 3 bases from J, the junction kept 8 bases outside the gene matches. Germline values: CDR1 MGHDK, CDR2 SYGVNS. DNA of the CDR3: TGTGCCAGCAGTGACCCAGGAGGACAGGTCTACAATGAGCAGTTCTTC. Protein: CASSDPGGQVYNEQFF.

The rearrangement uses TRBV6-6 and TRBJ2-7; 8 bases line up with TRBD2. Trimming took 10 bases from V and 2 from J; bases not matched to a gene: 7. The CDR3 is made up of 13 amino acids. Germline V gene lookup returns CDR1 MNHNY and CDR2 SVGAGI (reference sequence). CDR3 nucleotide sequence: TGTGCCACCCACGGGGGGGAGGCCTACGAGCAGTACTTC. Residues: CATHGGEAYEQYF.

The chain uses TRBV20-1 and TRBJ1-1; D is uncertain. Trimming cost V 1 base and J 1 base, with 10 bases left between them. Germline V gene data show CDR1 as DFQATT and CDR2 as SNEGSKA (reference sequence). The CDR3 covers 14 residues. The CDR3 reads CSARVPAGNTEAFF. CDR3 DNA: TGCAGTGCTAGAGTCCCGGCGGGGAACACTGAAGCTTTCTTT.

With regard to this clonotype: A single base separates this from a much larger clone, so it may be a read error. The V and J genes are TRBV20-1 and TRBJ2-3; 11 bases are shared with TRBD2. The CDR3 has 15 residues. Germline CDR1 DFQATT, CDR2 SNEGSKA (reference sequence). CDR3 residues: CGAGDSGRATDTQYF. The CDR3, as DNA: TGCGGTGCGGGAGATAGCGGGAGGGCCACAGATACGCAGTATTTT.

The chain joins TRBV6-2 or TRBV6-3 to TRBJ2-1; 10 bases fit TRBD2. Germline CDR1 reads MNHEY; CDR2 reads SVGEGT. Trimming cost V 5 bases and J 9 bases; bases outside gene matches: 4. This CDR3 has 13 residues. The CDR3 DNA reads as TGTGCCAGCAGTCAGGGACTAGCGATTGAGCAGTTCTTC. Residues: CASSQGLAIEQFF.

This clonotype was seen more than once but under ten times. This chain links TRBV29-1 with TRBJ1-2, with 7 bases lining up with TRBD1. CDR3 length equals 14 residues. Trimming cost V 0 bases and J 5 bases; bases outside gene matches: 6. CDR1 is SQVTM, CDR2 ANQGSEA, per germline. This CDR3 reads CSVEESGGVYGYTF. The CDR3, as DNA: TGCAGCGTTGAAGAGTCAGGGGGGGTTTATGGCTACACCTTC. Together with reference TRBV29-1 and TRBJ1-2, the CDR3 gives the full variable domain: SAVISQKPSRDICQRGTSLTIQCQVDSQVTMMFWYRQQPGQSLTLIATANQGSEATYESGFVIDKFPISRPNLTFSTLTVSNMSPEDSSIYLCSVEESGGVYGYTFGSGTRLTVV.

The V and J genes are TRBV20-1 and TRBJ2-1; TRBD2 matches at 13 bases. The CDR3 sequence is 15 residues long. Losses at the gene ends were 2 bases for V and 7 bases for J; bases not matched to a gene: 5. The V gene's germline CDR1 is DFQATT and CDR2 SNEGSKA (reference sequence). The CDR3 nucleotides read TGCAGTGCTAGATTTGGGACTAGCGGGGCGAATGAGCAGTTCTTC. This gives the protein CSARFGTSGANEQFF.